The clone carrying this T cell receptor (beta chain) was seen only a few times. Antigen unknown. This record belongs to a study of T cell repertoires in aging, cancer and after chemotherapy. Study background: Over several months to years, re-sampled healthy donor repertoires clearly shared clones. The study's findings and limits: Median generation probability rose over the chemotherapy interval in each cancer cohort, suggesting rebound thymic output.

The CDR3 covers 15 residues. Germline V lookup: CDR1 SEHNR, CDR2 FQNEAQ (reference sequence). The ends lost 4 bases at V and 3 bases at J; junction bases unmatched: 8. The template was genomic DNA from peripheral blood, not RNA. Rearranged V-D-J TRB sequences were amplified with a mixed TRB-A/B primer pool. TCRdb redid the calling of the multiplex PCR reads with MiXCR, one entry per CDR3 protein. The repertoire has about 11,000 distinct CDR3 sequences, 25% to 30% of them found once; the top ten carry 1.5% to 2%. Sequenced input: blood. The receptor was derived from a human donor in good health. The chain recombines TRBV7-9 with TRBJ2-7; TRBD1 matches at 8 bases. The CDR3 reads CASSYQGAVNYEQYF. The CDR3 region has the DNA TGTGCCAGCAGCTACCAGGGGGCCGTAAACTACGAGCAGTACTTC.